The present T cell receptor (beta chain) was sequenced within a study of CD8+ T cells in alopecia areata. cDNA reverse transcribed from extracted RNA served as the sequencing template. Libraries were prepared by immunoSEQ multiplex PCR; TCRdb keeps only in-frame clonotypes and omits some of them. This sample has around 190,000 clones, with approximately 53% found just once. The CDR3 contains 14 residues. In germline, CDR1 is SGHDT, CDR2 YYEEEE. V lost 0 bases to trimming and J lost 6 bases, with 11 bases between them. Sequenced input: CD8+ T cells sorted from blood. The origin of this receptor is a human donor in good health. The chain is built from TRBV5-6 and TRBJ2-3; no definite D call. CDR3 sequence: CASSLAYQQDTQYF. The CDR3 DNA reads TGTGCCAGCAGCTTGGCCTACCAACAGGATACGCAGTATTTT.